The source of this T cell receptor (beta chain) is a study of identical twins. TCRdb itself ran the 5' RACE reads through MiXCR, one entry per CDR3 protein. The sample has fewer than 250,000 distinct CDR3 sequences; less than 10% are singletons. This clonotype showed up many times. Its antigen is still unknown. Broader study findings: A lower insertion count was a feature of abundant cord blood beta clonotypes, with no such feature in memory repertoires. In beta out-of-frame sequences, the excess sharing between twins was weaker.

The CDR3 has 16 residues. Germline lookup yields CDR1 MNHEY and CDR2 SMNVEV (reference sequence). Trimming left V 5 bases short and J 4 bases short, with 18 bases between. Sequenced: memory (CD45RO+) T cells sorted from blood. This clonotype was sampled from a woman in her late teens or twenties in good health. The rearrangement joins TRBV27 to TRBJ2-1; possibly TRBD1 or TRBD2 for D (5 bases each). The CDR3 sequence: CASSGGEGGPYNEQFF. The DNA of the CDR3 is TGTGCCAGCAGTGGGGGAGAGGGCGGGCCGTACAATGAGCAGTTCTTC.